These 3 T cell receptor beta chains originate from one sample sequenced in a study of cytomegalovirus exposure and HLA in healthy donors. In the PCR, 60 Vbeta and 13 Jbeta primers were used. Method: immunoSEQ multiplex PCR; TCRdb's copy keeps in-frame clones and lacks some. In total, the table holds roughly 80,000 clones. The sample consisted of PBMCs. The receptors here all came from a middle-aged man in good health and CMV-seropositive.

V is TRBV5-4 and J is TRBJ1-4; 7 bases align to TRBD1. This CDR3 region has 16 residues. Trimming took 4 bases from V and 2 from J; bases not matched to a gene: 8. CDR1 SGHNT and CDR2 YYREEE come from the germline V gene (reference sequence). The CDR3 loop is CASSNGRQGTNEKLFF. CDR3 coding DNA: TGTGCCAGCAGCAACGGAAGACAGGGCACTAATGAAAAACTGTTTTTT. Drawing the rest from reference TRBV5-4 and TRBJ1-4, the complete variable domain is ETGVTQSPTHLIKTRGQQVTLRCSSQSGHNTVSWYQQALGQGPQFIFQYYREEENGRGNFPPRFSGLQFPNYSSELNVNALELDDSALYLCASSNGRQGTNEKLFFGSGTQLSVL.

The chain joins TRBV4-1 to TRBJ2-5, with TRBD2 matching over 11 bases. The CDR3 has 16 residues. CDR1 and CDR2 from the germline V gene are MGHRA and YSYEKL. V trimming: 1 base; J trimming: 5 bases; junction bases outside the gene matches: 6. In nucleotides, the CDR3 is TGCGCCAGCAGCCAAGGTAGCGGGGGGGCCCGGGAGACCCAGTACTTC. It translates to CASSQGSGGARETQYF.

J is TRBJ2-1 and V is TRBV18; D remains unclear. This CDR3 has 14 residues. The germline gives CDR1 KGHSH, CDR2 LQKENI. V lost 0 bases, J lost 9 bases, and 12 bases lay in between. The CDR3, as DNA: TGTGCCAGCTCACCACCGGTGGAGACGGCTGAGCAGTTCTTC. Translation: CASSPPVETAEQFF.